This T cell receptor beta chain was sequenced for a study of CD8 T cells in Susac syndrome. RNA in amounts of roughly 0.5 to 1 ug was reverse transcribed with random hexamers. Each CDR3 protein gets one entry after TCRdb re-called the immunoSEQ multiplex PCR reads with MiXCR. Of 84,000 or so distinct CDR3 sequences listed, approximately 95% were seen once; the top ten hold roughly 0.5%. This CDR3 is 14 amino acids long. CDR1 and CDR2 from the germline V gene are SQVTM and ANQGSEA. V was pared by 0 bases and J by 4 bases, with 12 bases between. This receptor was taken from a human donor with Susac syndrome. Sequenced sample: CD8+ T cells from PBMCs. The V call is TRBV29-1, the J call TRBJ1-1, with D perhaps TRBD1 (5 bases). The CDR3 protein is CSVEDGAGVTEAFF. The CDR3 region has the DNA TGCAGCGTTGAAGACGGGGCGGGGGTCACTGAAGCTTTCTTT.